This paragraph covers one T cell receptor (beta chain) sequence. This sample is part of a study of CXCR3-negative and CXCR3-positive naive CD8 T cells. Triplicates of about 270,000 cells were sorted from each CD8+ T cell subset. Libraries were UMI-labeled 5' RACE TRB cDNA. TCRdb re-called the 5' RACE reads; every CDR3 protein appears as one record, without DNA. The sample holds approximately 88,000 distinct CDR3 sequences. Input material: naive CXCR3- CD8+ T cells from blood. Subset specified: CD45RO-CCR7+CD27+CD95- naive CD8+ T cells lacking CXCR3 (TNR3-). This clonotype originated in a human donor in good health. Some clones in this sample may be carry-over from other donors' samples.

The CDR3 spells CASSFAQNTGELFF. The gene calls are TRBV28 and TRBJ2-2. The CDR3 runs 14 residues. Per germline, CDR1 MDHEN and CDR2 SYDVKM.